This T cell receptor beta chain was sequenced during a study of cytomegalovirus exposure and HLA in healthy donors. Study results and limitations: Some V segments could not be told apart, so they were left out, TRBV6-2 and TRBV6-3 among them.

Primers for the PCR totalled 60 Vbeta and 13 Jbeta. Produced via immunoSEQ multiplex PCR; TCRdb's table is partial and in-frame only. The repertoire holds some 130,000 clones, with around 70% as singletons. This CDR3 has 17 residues. Germline V gives CDR1 MGHRA, CDR2 YSYEKL. Trimming shortened V by 1 base and J by 0 bases, and 13 bases separated the two germline ends. As concerns this clone: Its target is unknown.

The sequence came from a woman aged 60-70 years in good health and CMV-seropositive. Sequencing was performed on PBMCs. The chain carries TRBV4-1 and TRBJ1-5; D possibly corresponds to TRBD1 (6 bases). The chain's CDR3 is CASSQGRDTPSNQPQHF. CDR3 nucleotides: TGCGCCAGCAGCCAAGGTAGGGACACTCCTAGCAATCAGCCCCAGCATTTT.